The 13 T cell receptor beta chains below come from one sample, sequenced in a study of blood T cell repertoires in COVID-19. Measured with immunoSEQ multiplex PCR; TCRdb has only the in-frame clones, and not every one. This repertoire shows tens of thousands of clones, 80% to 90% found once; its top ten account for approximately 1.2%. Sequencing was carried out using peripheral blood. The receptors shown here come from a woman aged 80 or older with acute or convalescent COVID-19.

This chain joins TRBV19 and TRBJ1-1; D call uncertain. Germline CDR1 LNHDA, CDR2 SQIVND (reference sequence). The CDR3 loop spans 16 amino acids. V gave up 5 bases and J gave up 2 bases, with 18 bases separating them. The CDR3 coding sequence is TGTGCCAGTAGTCGAACCTCTATACAGCAAAACACTGAAGCTTTCTTT. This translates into CASSRTSIQQNTEAFF.

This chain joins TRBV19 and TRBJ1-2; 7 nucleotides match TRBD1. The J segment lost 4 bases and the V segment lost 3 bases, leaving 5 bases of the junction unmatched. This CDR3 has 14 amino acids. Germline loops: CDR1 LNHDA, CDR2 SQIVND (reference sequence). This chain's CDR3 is CASSMGQRAYGYTF. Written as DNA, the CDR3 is TGTGCCAGTAGTATGGGACAGCGAGCCTATGGCTACACCTTC. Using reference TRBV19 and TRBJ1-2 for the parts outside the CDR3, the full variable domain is DGGITQSPKYLFRKEGQNVTLSCEQNLNHDAMYWYRQDPGQGLRLIYYSQIVNDFQKGDIAEGYSVSREKKESFPLTVTSAQKNPTAFYLCASSMGQRAYGYTFGSGTRLTVV.

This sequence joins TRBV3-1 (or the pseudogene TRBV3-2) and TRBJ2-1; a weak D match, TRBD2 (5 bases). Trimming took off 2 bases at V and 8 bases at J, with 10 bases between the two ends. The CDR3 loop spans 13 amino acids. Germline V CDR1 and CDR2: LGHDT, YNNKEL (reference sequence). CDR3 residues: CASSQTRLDEQFF. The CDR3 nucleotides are TGTGCCAGCAGCCAAACTAGGTTAGATGAGCAGTTCTTC.

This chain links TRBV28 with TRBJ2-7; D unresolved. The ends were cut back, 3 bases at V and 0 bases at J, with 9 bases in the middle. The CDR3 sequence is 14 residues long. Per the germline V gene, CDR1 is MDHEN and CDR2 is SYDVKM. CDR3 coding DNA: TGTGCCAGCAGTTTTTTTGCCAGCTCCTACGAGCAGTACTTC. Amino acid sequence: CASSFFASSYEQYF.

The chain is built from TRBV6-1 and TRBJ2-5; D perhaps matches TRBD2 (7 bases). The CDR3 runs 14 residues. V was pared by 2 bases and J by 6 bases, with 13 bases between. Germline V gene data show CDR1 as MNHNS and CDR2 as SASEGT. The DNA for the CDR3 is TGTGCCAGCAGTGAATGGGAGGGGGGGAAGACCCAGTACTTC. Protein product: CASSEWEGGKTQYF.

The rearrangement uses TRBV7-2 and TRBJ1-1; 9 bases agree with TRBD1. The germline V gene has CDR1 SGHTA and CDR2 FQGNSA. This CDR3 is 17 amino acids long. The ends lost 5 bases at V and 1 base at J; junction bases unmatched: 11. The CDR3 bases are TGTGCCAGCAGCAAGAGGTCACCGGGACAGGGGAACACTGAAGCTTTCTTT. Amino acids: CASSKRSPGQGNTEAFF.

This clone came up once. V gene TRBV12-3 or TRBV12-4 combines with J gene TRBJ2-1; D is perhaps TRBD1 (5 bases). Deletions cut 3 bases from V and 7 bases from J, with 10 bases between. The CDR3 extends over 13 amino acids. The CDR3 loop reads CASSLGRGNEQFF. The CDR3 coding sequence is TGTGCCAGCAGTTTGGGTAGGGGAAATGAGCAGTTCTTC.

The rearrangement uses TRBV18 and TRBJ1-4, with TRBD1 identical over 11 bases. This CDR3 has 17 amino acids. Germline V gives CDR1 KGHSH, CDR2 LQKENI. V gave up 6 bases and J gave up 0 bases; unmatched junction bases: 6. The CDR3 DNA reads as TGTGCCAGCTCGTTATTGGGACAGGGGGCAACTAATGAAAAACTGTTTTTT. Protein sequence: CASSLLGQGATNEKLFF. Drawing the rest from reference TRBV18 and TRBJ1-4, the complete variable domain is NAGVMQNPRHLVRRRGQEARLRCSPMKGHSHVYWYRQLPEEGLKFMVYLQKENIIDESGMPKERFSAEFPKEGPSILRIQQVVRGDSAAYFCASSLLGQGATNEKLFFGSGTQLSVL.

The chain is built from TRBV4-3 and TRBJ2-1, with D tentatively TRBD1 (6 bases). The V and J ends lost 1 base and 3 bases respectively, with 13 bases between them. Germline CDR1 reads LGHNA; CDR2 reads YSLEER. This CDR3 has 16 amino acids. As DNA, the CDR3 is TGCGCCAGCAGCCAAGTCGAACAGGGTGACTACAATGAGCAGTTCTTC. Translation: CASSQVEQGDYNEQFF.

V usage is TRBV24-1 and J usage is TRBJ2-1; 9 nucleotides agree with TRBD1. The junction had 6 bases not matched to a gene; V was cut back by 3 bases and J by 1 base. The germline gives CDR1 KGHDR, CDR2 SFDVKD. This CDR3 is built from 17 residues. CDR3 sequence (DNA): TGTGCCACCAGTGATGCCTCCGGGACAGGGTCCTACAATGAGCAGTTCTTC. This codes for CATSDASGTGSYNEQFF.

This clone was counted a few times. The CDR3 DNA follows: TGTGCCAGCAGCCTAGGACAGGGAAGGTCAAACATTCAGTACTTC. Its translation is CASSLGQGRSNIQYF. The chain links TRBV27 to TRBJ2-4, with 8 bases aligning to TRBD1. Trimming at V came to 6 bases and at J to 6 bases, leaving 10 bases not matched to a gene. The CDR3 consists of 15 residues. In germline, CDR1 is MNHEY, CDR2 SMNVEV (reference sequence).

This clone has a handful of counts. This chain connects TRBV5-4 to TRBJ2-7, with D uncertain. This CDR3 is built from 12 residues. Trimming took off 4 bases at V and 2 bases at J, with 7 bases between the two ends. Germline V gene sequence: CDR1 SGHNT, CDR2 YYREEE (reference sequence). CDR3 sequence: CASSATPYEQYF. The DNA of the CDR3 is TGTGCCAGCAGCGCGACTCCCTACGAGCAGTACTTC.

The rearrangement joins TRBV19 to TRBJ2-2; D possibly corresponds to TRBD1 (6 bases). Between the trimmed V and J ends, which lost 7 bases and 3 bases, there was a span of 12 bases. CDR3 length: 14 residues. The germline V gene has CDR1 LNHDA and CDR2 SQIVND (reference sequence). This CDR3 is CASTPGDYTGELFF. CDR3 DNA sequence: TGTGCCAGTACGCCAGGGGATTACACCGGGGAGCTGTTTTTT.